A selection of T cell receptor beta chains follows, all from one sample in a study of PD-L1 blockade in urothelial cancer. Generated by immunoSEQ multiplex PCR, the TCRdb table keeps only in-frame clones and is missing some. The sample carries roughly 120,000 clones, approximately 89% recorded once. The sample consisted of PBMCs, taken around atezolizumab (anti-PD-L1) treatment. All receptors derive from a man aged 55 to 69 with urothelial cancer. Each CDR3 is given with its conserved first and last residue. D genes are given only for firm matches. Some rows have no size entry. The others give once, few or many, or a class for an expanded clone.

CASSFRESYEQYF,TGCGCCAGCTCCTTTCGGGAGTCCTACGAGCAGTACTTC,.,.,TRBJ2-7,TRBV4-1
CASSLAAGDYGYTF,TGTGCCAGCAGCTTGGCCGCAGGGGACTATGGCTACACCTTC,.,.,TRBJ1-2,TRBV5-5
CASSPRTGAYEQYF,TGTGCCAGCAGCCCCCGGACAGGGGCCTACGAGCAGTACTTC,.,TRBD1,TRBJ2-7,TRBV7-9
CASSSLRGTPYNEQFF,TGTGCCAGCAGCTCCCTACGAGGAACCCCCTACAATGAGCAGTTCTTC,.,.,TRBJ2-1,TRBV11-2
CASSLFPGESLEQYF,TGTGCCAGCAGCTTATTCCCGGGAGAGTCCCTCGAGCAGTACTTC,.,.,TRBJ2-7,TRBV7-2
CASTWTLQETQYF,TGTGCCAGCACCTGGACACTTCAAGAGACCCAGTACTTC,once,.,TRBJ2-5,TRBV6-6
CASSREVNTEAFF,TGTGCCAGCAGCCGAGAGGTGAACACTGAAGCTTTCTTT,few,.,TRBJ1-1,TRBV11-2
CASRNIQGDSGANVLTF,TGTGCCAGCAGAAACATACAGGGGGACTCTGGGGCCAACGTCCTGACTTTC,.,TRBD1,TRBJ2-6,TRBV5-8
CASSPAGGPYEQFF,TGTGCCAGCAGCCCAGCGGGAGGGCCGTATGAGCAGTTCTTC,.,TRBD2,TRBJ2-1,TRBV7-6
CASSVAAGSYNEQFF,TGTGCCAGCAGCGTAGCGGCAGGCTCCTACAATGAGCAGTTCTTC,.,.,TRBJ2-1,TRBV9
CASSTQVPGNTIYF,TGTGCCAGCAGTACCCAGGTCCCTGGAAACACCATATATTTT,.,.,TRBJ1-3,TRBV28
CASSLSGVGYTF,TGTGCCAGCAGCTTGTCAGGGGTTGGCTACACCTTC,.,.,TRBJ1-2,TRBV7-9
CASSLQSRSSGSTDTQYF,TGTGCCAGCAGCTTACAATCTCGGAGTAGCGGGAGCACAGATACGCAGTATTTT,.,TRBD2,TRBJ2-3,TRBV7-3
CASSPGTSSYEQYF,TGTGCCAGCAGTCCCGGGACATCCTCCTACGAGCAGTACTTC,.,.,TRBJ2-7,TRBV6-5
CASSPPGTGNIQYF,TGTGCCAGCAGCCCCCCCGGGACAGGAAACATTCAGTACTTC,.,TRBD1,TRBJ2-4,TRBV7-2
CASSAPRVTGELFF,TGTGCCAGCAGTGCCCCGCGGGTCACCGGGGAGCTGTTTTTT,once,.,TRBJ2-2,TRBV25-1
CASSPPEGSGTDTQYF,TGTGCCAGCAGCCCTCCGGAGGGTAGCGGCACAGATACGCAGTATTTT,.,.,TRBJ2-3,TRBV16
CASSDAASGGAETQYF,TGTGCCAGCAGTGATGCGGCTAGCGGGGGGGCAGAGACCCAGTACTTC,.,TRBD2,TRBJ2-5,TRBV2
CASSLRRGQGWLGEQYF,TGTGCCAGCAGCCTTCGCCGGGGACAGGGCTGGTTGGGCGAGCAGTACTTC,.,TRBD1,TRBJ2-7,TRBV11-2
CASSPRGAYTDTQYF,TGTGCCAGCAGCCCCCGCGGGGCGTACACAGATACGCAGTATTTT,.,.,TRBJ2-3,TRBV7-9
CASSQVQGHLLYEQYF,TGCGCCAGCAGCCAAGTCCAGGGGCACCTCCTGTACGAGCAGTACTTC,.,.,TRBJ2-7,TRBV4-3
CASSLFLDRARNEAFF,TGTGCCAGCAGCCTCTTCCTTGACAGGGCAAGAAATGAAGCTTTCTTT,.,TRBD1,TRBJ1-1,TRBV7-2
CASSQTTSGGGTQYF,TGTGCCAGCAGCCAAACCACTAGCGGGGGGGGTACCCAGTACTTC,.,TRBD2,TRBJ2-5,TRBV7-2
CASTVPGGLMNTEAFF,TGTGCCAGCACCGTACCGGGGGGGTTAATGAACACTGAAGCTTTCTTT,.,.,TRBJ1-1,TRBV28
CASRTFWGAVSNQPQHF,TGTGCCAGCAGAACGTTCTGGGGAGCCGTGAGCAATCAGCCCCAGCATTTT,.,.,TRBJ1-5,TRBV28
CASSYRRLDYNEQFF,TGCGCCAGCAGCTACAGACGATTGGATTACAATGAGCAGTTCTTC,.,.,TRBJ2-1,TRBV5-1
CASIMAGTTYEQYF,TGTGCCAGCATAATGGCAGGGACAACCTACGAGCAGTACTTC,.,.,TRBJ2-7,TRBV28
CASSSGQGPYGYTF,TGTGCCAGCAGCTCAGGACAGGGTCCTTATGGCTACACCTTC,few,TRBD1,TRBJ1-2,TRBV7-2
CASTPSGGASPLHF,TGTGCCAGCACCCCATCGGGGGGGGCTTCACCCCTCCACTTT,few,.,TRBJ1-6,TRBV7-2
CASSLSREVYEQFF,TGTGCCAGCAGCCTTTCGCGGGAGGTCTATGAGCAGTTCTTC,.,TRBD2,TRBJ2-1,TRBV13
CATARASGVYEQYF,TGTGCCACCGCCCGGGCTAGCGGTGTTTACGAGCAGTACTTC,.,TRBD2,TRBJ2-7,TRBV7-2
CASSQPRDSEHRYGYTF,TGCGCCAGCAGCCAACCCCGGGACAGCGAACATAGATATGGCTACACCTTC,.,TRBD1,TRBJ1-2,TRBV4-1
CASSTTENTEAFF,TGCGCCAGCAGCACTACGGAGAACACTGAAGCTTTCTTT,.,.,TRBJ1-1,TRBV10-1
CSVTGTGNYEQYF,TGCAGCGTTACCGGGACAGGGAACTACGAGCAGTACTTC,.,TRBD1,TRBJ2-7,TRBV29-1
CASSLLQGAITPIYEQYF,TGTGCCAGCAGCTTACTTCAGGGGGCCATTACCCCTATCTACGAGCAGTACTTC,few,TRBD1,TRBJ2-7,TRBV7-3
CASSFPRDSNLLANYGYTF,TGTGCCAGCAGTTTCCCCCGGGACAGCAACTTACTAGCTAACTATGGCTACACCTTC,.,TRBD1,TRBJ1-2,TRBV2
CASSLNFLYEQYF,TGTGCCAGCAGCTTAAATTTTCTCTACGAGCAGTACTTC,.,.,TRBJ2-7,TRBV11-2
CASSLRDSQETQYF,TGTGCCAGCAGCTTAAGAGACAGCCAAGAGACCCAGTACTTC,.,.,TRBJ2-5,TRBV11-2
CASSPMTGQEGGSPLHF,TGTGCCAGCTCACCGATGACGGGACAGGAAGGTGGTTCACCCCTCCACTTT,once,TRBD1,TRBJ1-6,TRBV18
CASSHAGTGGYSNQPQHF,TGTGCCAGCAGCCACGCGGGCACAGGGGGCTATAGCAATCAGCCCCAGCATTTT,.,TRBD1,TRBJ1-5,TRBV7-8
CASSIAGGPSGELFF,TGTGCCAGCAGTATCGCGGGAGGGCCGTCCGGGGAGCTGTTTTTT,.,TRBD2,TRBJ2-2,TRBV2
CASRRTGQQETQYF,TGTGCCAGTAGAAGGACAGGGCAGCAAGAGACCCAGTACTTC,.,TRBD1,TRBJ2-5,TRBV19
CASRSAQGMGEQYF,TGTGCCAGCAGGTCAGCACAGGGGATGGGGGAGCAGTACTTC,.,TRBD1,TRBJ2-7,TRBV28
CASSLNQGNTGELFF,TGTGCCAGCAGCTTAAACCAGGGCAACACCGGGGAGCTGTTTTTT,.,.,TRBJ2-2,TRBV7-3
CASSEYGDNYNEQFF,TGCGCCAGCAGTGAGTACGGGGATAACTACAATGAGCAGTTCTTC,.,.,TRBJ2-1,TRBV10-1
CASSQETEGTGELFF,TGTGCCAGCAGCCAAGAAACGGAGGGCACCGGGGAGCTGTTTTTT,.,.,TRBJ2-2,TRBV4-2
CASRYWDRGYEQYF,TGTGCCAGCAGGTATTGGGACAGGGGCTACGAGCAGTACTTC,.,TRBD1,TRBJ2-7,TRBV28
CASSRDRAGYTF,TGTGCCAGCAGCCGGGACAGAGCTGGCTACACCTTC,.,TRBD1,TRBJ1-2,TRBV7-9
CASSQEPQGAAWATGELFF,TGTGCCAGCAGCCAAGAGCCCCAGGGGGCGGCCTGGGCCACCGGGGAGCTGTTTTTT,.,TRBD1,TRBJ2-2,TRBV4-2
CASSLTPQGVTYNEQFF,TGCGCCAGCAGCTTGACTCCTCAGGGGGTCACCTACAATGAGCAGTTCTTC,.,TRBD1,TRBJ2-1,TRBV5-1